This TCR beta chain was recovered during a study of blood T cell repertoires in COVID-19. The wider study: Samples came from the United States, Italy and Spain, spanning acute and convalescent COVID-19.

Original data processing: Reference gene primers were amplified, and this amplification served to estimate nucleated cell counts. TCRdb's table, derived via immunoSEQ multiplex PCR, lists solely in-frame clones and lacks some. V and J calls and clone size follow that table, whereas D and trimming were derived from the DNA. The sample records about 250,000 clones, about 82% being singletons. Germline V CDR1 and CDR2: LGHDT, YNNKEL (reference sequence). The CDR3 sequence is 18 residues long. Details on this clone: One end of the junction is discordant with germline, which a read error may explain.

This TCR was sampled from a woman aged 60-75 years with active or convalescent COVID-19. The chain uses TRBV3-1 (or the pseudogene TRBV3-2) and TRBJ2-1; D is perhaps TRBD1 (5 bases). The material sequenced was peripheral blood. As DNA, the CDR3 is TGTGCCAGCAGCGAAGACCGCGGTGCAGGGCTTGGCTACAATGAGCAGTTCTTC. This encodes CASSEDRGAGLGYNEQFF.